What follows are 10 T cell receptor beta chains derived from one specimen sequenced in a study of T cell clones after liver transplantation. Measured with immunoSEQ multiplex PCR; TCRdb has only the in-frame clones, and not every one. The table lists 50,000 or so clones, about nine tenths of them singletons. The sequencing used CD8+ T cells from blood, collected 12 months after liver transplant. The receptor set was obtained from a human patient who received a liver transplant. Some T cells may trace back to the graft donor.

The chain links TRBV19 to TRBJ1-1; D call uncertain. Germline assignment: CDR1 LNHDA and CDR2 SQIVND (reference sequence). CDR3 length: 13 residues. Trimming took off 2 bases at V and 2 bases at J, with 6 bases between the two ends. The CDR3 here is CASSIRPNTEAFF. CDR3 DNA: TGTGCCAGTAGTATACGGCCAAACACTGAAGCTTTCTTT.

J is TRBJ2-2 and V is TRBV6-6, with 9 bases matching TRBD2. The CDR3 length is 16 residues. Unmatched junction bases numbered 4, after V lost 2 bases and J lost 3 bases. CDR1 is MNHNY, CDR2 SVGAGI, per germline (reference sequence). CDR3 DNA: TGTGCCAGCAGTTACGGTAGCGGGAGTTACACCGGGGAGCTGTTTTTT. It yields the protein CASSYGSGSYTGELFF.

V and J are TRBV4-1 and TRBJ2-7, with D uncertain. The CDR3 runs to 13 residues. Trimming stripped 1 base from V and 4 bases from J, with 8 bases between. CDR1 and CDR2 from the germline V gene are MGHRA and YSYEKL. The CDR3 here is CASSQGKGYEQYF. The DNA for the CDR3 is TGCGCCAGCAGCCAAGGGAAGGGTTACGAGCAGTACTTC.

The chain combines TRBV6-5 with TRBJ1-2; no clear D gene. V lost 3 bases to trimming and J lost 6 bases, with 8 bases between them. CDR3 length equals 12 residues. Germline CDR1 MNHEY, CDR2 SVGAGI. The CDR3 nucleotides read TGTGCCAGCAGTTATAGTGGAAATGGCTACACCTTC. It encodes CASSYSGNGYTF.

This clone was picked up one time. This rearrangement joins TRBV7-9 to TRBJ1-4; perhaps TRBD1 as D (5 bases). CDR3 length equals 15 residues. Germline V lookup: CDR1 SEHNR, CDR2 FQNEAQ (reference sequence). Trimming removed 4 bases from V and 5 bases from J, with 14 bases in between. The CDR3 nucleotides are TGTGCCAGCAGCTCAACAGACAGCATGAATGAAAAACTGTTTTTT. It is translated as CASSSTDSMNEKLFF.

This clone was counted a single time. This chain links TRBV10-1 with TRBJ2-1; D is tentatively TRBD1 or TRBD2 (5 bases each). V lost 8 bases and J 8 bases, leaving 16 bases between the germline ends. The CDR3 is made up of 13 amino acids. Germline assignment: CDR1 WNHNN and CDR2 SYGVQD (reference sequence). CDR3 coding DNA: TGCGCCAGCGGGACGGGACCCTCCGATGAGCAGTTCTTC. This gives the protein CASGTGPSDEQFF.

This clone has only a few counts. The chain has TRBV19 and TRBJ2-7; D is ambiguous. CDR1 is LNHDA, CDR2 SQIVND, per germline (reference sequence). The V end was cut by 2 bases, the J end by 4 bases, with 9 bases between. This CDR3 is built from 13 residues. The CDR3 sequence is CASSITAKYEQYF. In DNA form, the CDR3 reads TGTGCCAGTAGTATAACAGCGAAGTACGAGCAGTACTTC.

The CDR3 spells CASSQVGTGEKLFF. DNA for the CDR3: TGCGCCAGCAGCCAAGTCGGGACCGGTGAAAAACTGTTTTTT. The rearrangement joins TRBV4-1 to TRBJ1-4; D is perhaps TRBD1 (5 bases). Per the germline V gene, CDR1 is MGHRA and CDR2 is YSYEKL. V was shortened by 1 base and J by 7 bases, with 10 bases between the two germline ends. The CDR3 covers 14 residues.

The V gene is TRBV11-2, the J gene TRBJ2-3, with 15 bases lining up with TRBD2. The CDR3 extends over 17 amino acids. V was pared by 4 bases and J by 3 bases, with 5 bases of the junction left unmatched. CDR1 and CDR2 from the germline V gene are SGHAT and FQNNGV. For the CDR3, the DNA is TGTGCCAGCAGCTCCGGACTAGCGGGAGGGGCGACAGATACGCAGTATTTT. Its protein product is CASSSGLAGGATDTQYF.

V and J are TRBV19 and TRBJ2-6; D is uncertain. The CDR3 has 13 residues. The germline CDR1 and CDR2 sequences are LNHDA and SQIVND (reference sequence). V was shortened by 6 bases and J by 4 bases, with 7 bases between the two germline ends. DNA for the CDR3: TGTGCCAGTAGGTCCAGAGGGGCCAACGTCCTGACTTTC. Its protein product is CASRSRGANVLTF. Drawing the rest from reference TRBV19 and TRBJ2-6, the complete variable domain is DGGITQSPKYLFRKEGQNVTLSCEQNLNHDAMYWYRQDPGQGLRLIYYSQIVNDFQKGDIAEGYSVSREKKESFPLTVTSAQKNPTAFYLCASRSRGANVLTFGAGSRLTVL.